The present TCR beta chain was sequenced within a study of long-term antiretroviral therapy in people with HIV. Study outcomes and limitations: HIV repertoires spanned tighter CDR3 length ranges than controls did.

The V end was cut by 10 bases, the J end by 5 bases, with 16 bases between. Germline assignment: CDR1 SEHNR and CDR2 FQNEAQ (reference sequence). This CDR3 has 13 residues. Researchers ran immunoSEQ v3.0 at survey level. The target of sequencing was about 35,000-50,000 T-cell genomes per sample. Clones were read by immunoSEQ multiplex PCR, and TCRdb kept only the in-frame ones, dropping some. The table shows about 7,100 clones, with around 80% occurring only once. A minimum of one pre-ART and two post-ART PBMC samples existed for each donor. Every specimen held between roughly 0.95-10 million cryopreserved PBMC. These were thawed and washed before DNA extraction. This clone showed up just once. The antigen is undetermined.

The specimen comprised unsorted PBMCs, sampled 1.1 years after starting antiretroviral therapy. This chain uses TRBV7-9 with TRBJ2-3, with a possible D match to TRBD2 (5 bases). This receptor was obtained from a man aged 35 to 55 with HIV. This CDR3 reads CATTGNWGDTQYF. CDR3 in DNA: TGTGCCACCACGGGGAACTGGGGAGATACGCAGTATTTT.